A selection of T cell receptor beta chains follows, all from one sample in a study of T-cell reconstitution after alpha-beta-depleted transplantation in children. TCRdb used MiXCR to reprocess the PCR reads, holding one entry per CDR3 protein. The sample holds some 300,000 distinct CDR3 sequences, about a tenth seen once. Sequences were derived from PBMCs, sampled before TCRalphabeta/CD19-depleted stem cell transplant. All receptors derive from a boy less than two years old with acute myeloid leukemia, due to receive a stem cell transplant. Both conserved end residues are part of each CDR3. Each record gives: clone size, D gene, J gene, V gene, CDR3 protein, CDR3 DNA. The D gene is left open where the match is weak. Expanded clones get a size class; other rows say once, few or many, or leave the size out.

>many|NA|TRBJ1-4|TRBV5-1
CASSLGGTNEKLFF
TGCGCCAGCAGCTTGGGCGGGACTAATGAAAAACTGTTTTTT
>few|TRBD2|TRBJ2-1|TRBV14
CASSRRLAVSYNEQFF
TGTGCCAGCAGCCGTAGACTAGCGGTATCCTACAATGAGCAGTTCTTC
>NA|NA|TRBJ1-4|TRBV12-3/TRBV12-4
CASSLGPNNEKLFF
TGTGCCAGCAGTTTAGGCCCCAATAATGAAAAACTGTTTTTT
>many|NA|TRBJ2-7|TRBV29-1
CSVSTLGSPYEQYF
TGCAGCGTTTCGACCCTGGGGAGCCCCTACGAGCAGTACTTC
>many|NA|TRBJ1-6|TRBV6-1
CASSIGQPVSPLHF
TGTGCCAGCAGCATAGGACAGCCCGTGTCACCCCTCCACTTT
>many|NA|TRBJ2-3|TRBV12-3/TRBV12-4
CASSDPGTQYF
TGTGCCAGCAGTGACCCGGGTACGCAGTATTTT
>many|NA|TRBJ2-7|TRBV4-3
CASSQDLRDREEQYF
TGCGCCAGCAGCCAAGATTTGCGGGACCGGGAGGAGCAGTACTTC
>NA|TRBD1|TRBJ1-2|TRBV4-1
CASSHPDRANYGYTF
TGCGCCAGCAGCCATCCTGACAGGGCCAACTATGGCTACACCTTC
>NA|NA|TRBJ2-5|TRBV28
CASSSLLGWSVGEAQYF
TGTGCCAGCAGTTCATTATTAGGTTGGTCGGTCGGAGAGGCCCAGTACTTC
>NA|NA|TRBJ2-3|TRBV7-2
CASSLARGIKNADTQYF
TGTGCCAGCAGCTTAGCTAGGGGGATCAAAAACGCAGATACGCAGTATTTT
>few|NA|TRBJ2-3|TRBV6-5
CASSPNRAVDTQYF
TGTGCCAGCAGTCCTAACAGGGCGGTAGATACGCAGTATTTT
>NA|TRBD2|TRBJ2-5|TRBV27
CASSLTSLETQYF
TGTGCCAGCAGTTTGACTAGCTTGGAGACCCAGTACTTC
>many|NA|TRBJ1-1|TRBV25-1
CASTIKTGPYTEAFF
TGTGCCAGCACCATCAAGACAGGCCCTTACACTGAAGCTTTCTTT
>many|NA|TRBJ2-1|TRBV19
CASAAQGGGRGSYNEQFF
TGTGCCAGTGCCGCACAGGGTGGCGGGAGAGGGTCCTACAATGAGCAGTTCTTC
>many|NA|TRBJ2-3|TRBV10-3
CAISEPGRDTQYF
TGTGCCATCAGTGAGCCCGGTAGGGATACGCAGTATTTT
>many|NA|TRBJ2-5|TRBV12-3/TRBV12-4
CASRGRETQYF
TGTGCCAGCAGAGGACGAGAGACCCAGTACTTC
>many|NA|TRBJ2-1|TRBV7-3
CASSLTRRGAGDEQFF
TGTGCCAGCAGCTTAACGAGGAGGGGGGCAGGCGATGAGCAGTTCTTC
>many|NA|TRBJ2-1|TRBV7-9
CASSREGVRGPTQFF
TGTGCCAGCAGTCGGGAAGGTGTCAGGGGTCCTACGCAGTTCTTC
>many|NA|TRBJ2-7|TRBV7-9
CASSADSSNEQYF
TGTGCCAGCAGCGCGGACAGCTCTAACGAGCAGTACTTC
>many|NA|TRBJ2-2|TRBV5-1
CASSLQERGYTGELFF
TGCGCCAGCAGCTTGCAGGAAAGGGGGTACACCGGGGAGCTGTTTTTT
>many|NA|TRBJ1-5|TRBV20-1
CSAGRDQPQHF
TGCAGTGCGGGCAGAGACCAGCCCCAGCATTTT
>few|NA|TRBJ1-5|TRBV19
CASSGVGNNQPQHF
TGTGCCAGTAGTGGGGTGGGAAACAATCAGCCCCAGCATTTT
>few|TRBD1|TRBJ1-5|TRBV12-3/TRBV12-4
CASSFATGNQPQHF
TGTGCCAGCAGTTTTGCGACAGGGAATCAGCCCCAGCATTTT
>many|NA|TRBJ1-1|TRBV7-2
CASRNRAMNTEAFF
TGTGCCAGCAGGAACAGGGCTATGAACACTGAAGCTTTCTTT
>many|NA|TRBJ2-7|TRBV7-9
CASSFPTEDQYF
TGTGCCAGCAGCTTCCCGACCGAAGATCAGTACTTC
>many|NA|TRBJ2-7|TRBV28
CASRDSWYEQYF
TGTGCCAGCAGAGACAGTTGGTACGAGCAGTACTTC
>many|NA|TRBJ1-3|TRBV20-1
CSASNRETGNTIYF
TGCAGTGCAAGTAACAGGGAAACTGGAAACACCATATATTTT
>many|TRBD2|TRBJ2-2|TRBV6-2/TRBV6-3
CASTRTSANTGELFF
TGTGCCAGCACCCGGACTAGCGCGAACACCGGGGAGCTGTTTTTT
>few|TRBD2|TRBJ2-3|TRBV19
CASSRGLAGESTDTQYF
TGTGCCAGTAGTAGGGGACTAGCGGGAGAGAGCACAGATACGCAGTATTTT
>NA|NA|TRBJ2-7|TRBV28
CASSFLRRVGEQYF
TGTGCCAGCAGTTTCCTCCGCAGGGTGGGCGAGCAGTACTTC
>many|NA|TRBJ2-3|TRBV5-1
CASSVGTMSTDTQYF
TGCGCCAGCAGCGTCGGGACGATGAGCACAGATACGCAGTATTTT
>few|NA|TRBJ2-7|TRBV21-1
CASSKGKWGLAETYEQYF
TGTGCCAGCAGCAAAGGAAAATGGGGACTAGCGGAGACCTACGAGCAGTACTTC
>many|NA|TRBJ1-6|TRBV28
CASSLFGSGDSYNSPLHF
TGTGCCAGCAGTTTATTCGGTTCAGGGGACTCCTATAATTCACCCCTCCACTTT
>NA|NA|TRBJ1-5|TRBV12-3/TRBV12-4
CASSGQEFLRGRGHWLRHF
TGTGCCAGCAGCGGTCAAGAGTTCCTTCGAGGCCGGGGACACTGGCTCCGGCATTTT